This TCR beta chain was captured in a study of blood T cell repertoires in COVID-19. Study in general: There were acute and convalescent COVID-19 samples, and they came from the United States, Italy and Spain.

The V gene's germline CDR1 is LNHDA and CDR2 SQIVND (reference sequence). CDR3 length: 14 amino acids. V lost 11 bases and J lost 7; bases outside the gene matches: 10. In the study's own analysis: Amplification of reference gene primers was used by the study to estimate nucleated cell counts. The protocol was immunoSEQ multiplex PCR, while the TCRdb copy is restricted to in-frame clones and leaves out a portion. Clonal size and the V and J genes are those of that table, whereas D and trimming came from the DNA. The profile covers over 40,000 clones, with 90% appearing a single time and around 5% taken by the ten largest.

The chain recombines TRBV19 with TRBJ2-1; 11 bases align to TRBD1. The clonotype originates from a man aged 70-80 years with acute or convalescent COVID-19. The specimen sequenced was peripheral blood. CDR3 sequence: CAFIRDRGENEQFF. The CDR3 DNA reads as TGTGCCTTCATACGGGACAGGGGGGAAAATGAGCAGTTCTTC.